This T cell receptor (beta chain) is from a study of blood T cell repertoires in COVID-19. Study context: PBMCs, B-cell-depleted T cells, or T cells provided the cDNA or gDNA that made up the material.

CDR3 length: 14 residues. Trimming removed 2 bases at V and 5 bases at J, with 11 bases between. CDR1 is SGHNT and CDR2 is YYREEE in the germline V gene (reference sequence). In the source study's methods: From reference gene primer amplification, estimates of nucleated cell counts were derived. Profiling relied on immunoSEQ multiplex PCR, and the TCRdb table lists in-frame clones only, not all of them. The V and J calls and clone size were taken over from that table, and D and trimming were inferred from the DNA. There are about 98,000 clones in the sample; 65% to 85% occur only once, and over 8.5% lies in the top ten.

The specimen sequenced was peripheral blood. This sequence originates from a woman aged 80 or over with acute or convalescent COVID-19. This chain uses TRBV5-4 with TRBJ1-3; D may be TRBD1 (6 bases). The CDR3, as DNA: TGTGCCAGCAGCTTAACCGGACAGAGAAACACCATATATTTT. As protein: CASSLTGQRNTIYF.